This T cell receptor beta chain comes out of a study of CD8 T cells in Susac syndrome. V lost 0 bases and J 9 bases, leaving 9 bases between the germline ends. In germline, CDR1 is GTSNPN, CDR2 SVGIG (reference sequence). This CDR3 spans 11 amino acids. The authors reverse transcribed roughly 0.5 to 1 ug RNA with random hexamers. Each CDR3 protein gets one entry after TCRdb re-called the immunoSEQ multiplex PCR reads with MiXCR. This sample has around 150,000 distinct CDR3 sequences, with roughly 94% found just once. Source material: CD4+ T cells from PBMCs. The rearrangement uses TRBV30 and TRBJ2-7; D perhaps matches TRBD1 (5 bases). This receptor was taken from a human donor with Susac syndrome. CDR3 residues: CAWSVLDRQYF. As DNA, the CDR3 is TGTGCCTGGAGTGTACTTGACAGGCAGTACTTC.